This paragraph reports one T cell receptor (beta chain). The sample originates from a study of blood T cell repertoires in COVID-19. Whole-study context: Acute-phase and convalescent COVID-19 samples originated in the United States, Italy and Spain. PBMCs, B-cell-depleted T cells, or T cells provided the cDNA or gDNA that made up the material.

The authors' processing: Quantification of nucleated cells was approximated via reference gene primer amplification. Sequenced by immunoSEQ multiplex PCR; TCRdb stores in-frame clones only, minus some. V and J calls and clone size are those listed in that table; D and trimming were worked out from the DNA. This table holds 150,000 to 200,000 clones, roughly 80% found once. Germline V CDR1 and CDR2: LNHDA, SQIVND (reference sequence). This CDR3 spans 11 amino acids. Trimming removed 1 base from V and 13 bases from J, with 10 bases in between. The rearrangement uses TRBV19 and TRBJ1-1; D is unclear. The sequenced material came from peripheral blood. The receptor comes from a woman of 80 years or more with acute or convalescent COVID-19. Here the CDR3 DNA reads TGTGCCAGTAGTATAGGCGGAGAGGGTTTCTTT. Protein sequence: CASSIGGEGFF.